The rows below give T cell receptor beta chains drawn from one sample of a study of blood T cells in healthy people across ages. TCRdb recomputed calls from the 5' RACE reads with MiXCR, one row per CDR3 protein. Counted here are about 1.1 million distinct CDR3 sequences, around two fifths occurring once; the ten biggest clones make up about 12%. The sequenced material came from blood. These receptors originate from a man between 18 and 35 years old in good health. The CDR3 runs from the conserved cysteine through the conserved F or W. The D gene is left open where the match is weak. Clone size is not always given. Where it is, it says once, few, many or a class for expanded clones.

CASSPGTALVGYTF	TGTGCCAGCAGTCCTGGGACAGCCCTAGTTGGCTACACCTTC	TRBJ1-2	TRBV6-5	few	TRBD1
CASSQGTGTTETQYF	TGCGCCAGCAGCCAAGGGACAGGGACAACAGAGACCCAGTACTTC	TRBJ2-5	TRBV4-3	NA	TRBD1
CASRELGQVSYGYTF	TGTGCCAGCAGAGAACTCGGACAGGTCAGCTATGGCTACACCTTC	TRBJ1-2	TRBV2	few	TRBD1
CSALDFSSTDTQYF	TGCAGTGCCTTGGACTTCTCTAGCACAGATACGCAGTATTTT	TRBJ2-3	TRBV20-1	NA	NA
CASSSYTNYGYTF	TGTGCCAGCAGCTCCTATACGAACTATGGCTACACCTTC	TRBJ1-2	TRBV7-2	NA	NA
CASSRTQGNTEAFF	TGTGCCAGCAGCCGGACACAGGGGAACACTGAAGCTTTCTTT	TRBJ1-1	TRBV5-6	NA	NA
CATRSRGLSSYNEQFF	TGTGCCACCCGATCCAGGGGGCTCTCGTCCTACAATGAGCAGTTCTTC	TRBJ2-1	TRBV5-6	NA	TRBD1
CSVRKPDGGNGYTF	TGCAGCGTCCGGAAGCCGGATGGGGGAAATGGCTACACCTTC	TRBJ1-2	TRBV29-1	NA	NA
CASSLGLGRSKKLFF	TGTGCCAGCAGCTTGGGTCTGGGCAGAAGTAAAAAACTGTTTTTT	TRBJ1-4	TRBV14	NA	NA
CASSPRTGGTGELFF	TGTGCCAGCAGCCCCCGGACAGGGGGAACCGGGGAGCTGTTTTTT	TRBJ2-2	TRBV11-2	NA	TRBD1
CASSFHLGTDANYGYTF	TGTGCCAGCAGTTTTCACCTCGGGACCGACGCTAACTATGGCTACACCTTC	TRBJ1-2	TRBV6-2/TRBV6-3	NA	NA
CASGGRLYGYTF	TGTGCCAGCGGGGGCAGGCTCTATGGCTACACCTTC	TRBJ1-2	TRBV2	few	NA
CASSQLPGPLPGNTIYF	TGCGCCAGCAGCCAACTCCCTGGCCCCCTGCCTGGAAACACCATATATTTT	TRBJ1-3	TRBV4-1	NA	NA
CASSKTGEAFF	TGTGCCAGCAGTAAAACAGGTGAAGCTTTCTTT	TRBJ1-1	TRBV27	few	NA
CASSPPDGYNEKLFF	TGTGCCAGCAGTCCCCCGGACGGTTATAATGAAAAACTGTTTTTT	TRBJ1-4	TRBV28	NA	NA
CASSLIAGAGGYTF	TGTGCCAGCAGTTTAATCGCAGGGGCCGGTGGCTACACCTTC	TRBJ1-2	TRBV27	NA	NA
CASSRIRGPGDTQYF	TGTGCCAGCAGTCGCATCAGGGGTCCGGGAGATACGCAGTATTTT	TRBJ2-3	TRBV11-2	NA	NA
CACSQEVHSNQPQHF	TGCGCCTGCAGCCAGGAGGTACATAGCAATCAGCCCCAGCATTTT	TRBJ1-5	TRBV4-3	NA	NA
CASSVSAGSYGYTF	TGTGCCAGCAGCGTTAGTGCAGGTTCCTATGGCTACACCTTC	TRBJ1-2	TRBV13	NA	NA
CASSLEGIYSYNEQFF	TGCGCCAGCAGCTTGGAGGGCATTTACTCCTACAATGAGCAGTTCTTC	TRBJ2-1	TRBV5-1	NA	NA
CASSQDSRGVQPQHF	TGCGCCAGCAGCCAAGATTCCAGGGGTGTCCAGCCCCAGCATTTT	TRBJ1-5	TRBV4-3	NA	NA
CASSGGATDTQYF	TGTGCCAGTAGCGGGGGGGCGACAGATACGCAGTATTTT	TRBJ2-3	TRBV7-2	many	TRBD2
CASSQRPAGSPYNEQFF	TGTGCCAGCAGCCAAAGACCAGCGGGGAGCCCTTACAATGAGCAGTTCTTC	TRBJ2-1	TRBV7-9	NA	TRBD2
CASTKGGPSYEQYF	TGTGCCAGCACCAAGGGGGGTCCCTCCTACGAGCAGTACTTC	TRBJ2-7	TRBV6-5	few	NA
CASTSYDEQFF	TGTGCCAGCACTTCGTACGATGAGCAGTTCTTC	TRBJ2-1	TRBV6-5	many	NA
CATSEQGAYTGELFF	TGTGCCACCAGCGAACAGGGGGCGTACACCGGGGAGCTGTTTTTT	TRBJ2-2	TRBV15	NA	TRBD1
CASSDGPGEKLFF	TGTGCCAGCAGCGACGGACCAGGGGAAAAACTGTTTTTT	TRBJ1-4	TRBV9	NA	NA
CASSSYRDRDYNEQFF	TGCGCCAGCAGCTCCTACCGGGACAGGGACTACAATGAGCAGTTCTTC	TRBJ2-1	TRBV5-1	few	TRBD1
CASSAPLEQGIKGGYTF	TGTGCCAGCAGCGCCCCCCTAGAACAGGGAATCAAAGGTGGCTACACCTTC	TRBJ1-2	TRBV9	few	NA
CASSLTQGATDTQYF	TGTGCCAGCAGCTTAACGCAGGGGGCGACAGATACGCAGTATTTT	TRBJ2-3	TRBV7-3	few	TRBD1
CASSLAVRGDTQYF	TGTGCCAGCAGCTTAGCGGTGCGGGGGGATACGCAGTATTTT	TRBJ2-3	TRBV7-2	few	TRBD2
CASSSRTSGGMGTQYF	TGTGCCAGCAGCTCAAGGACTAGCGGGGGTATGGGTACGCAGTATTTT	TRBJ2-3	TRBV11-3	NA	TRBD2
CASSRPGPAWETQYF	TGTGCCAGCAGCCGCCCCGGGCCGGCTTGGGAGACCCAGTACTTC	TRBJ2-5	TRBV25-1	NA	NA
CANSSLGGEQFF	TGTGCCAACAGCTCCTTGGGCGGTGAGCAGTTCTTC	TRBJ2-1	TRBV7-2	NA	NA
CASRAGGTEAFF	TGTGCCAGCAGGGCAGGGGGCACTGAAGCTTTCTTT	TRBJ1-1	TRBV2	NA	TRBD1
CSASSPTSPGELFF	TGCAGTGCTAGTTCTCCGACTAGCCCCGGGGAGCTGTTTTTT	TRBJ2-2	TRBV20-1	NA	TRBD2
CSASPGEGDQPQHF	TGCAGTGCTAGCCCAGGGGAAGGAGATCAGCCCCAGCATTTT	TRBJ1-5	TRBV20-1	NA	NA
CASSQGMVGSTDTQYF	TGTGCCAGCAGCCAAGGGATGGTGGGTAGCACAGATACGCAGTATTTT	TRBJ2-3	TRBV4-2	few	NA
CSARDLTGGSNEQFF	TGCAGTGCTAGAGATCTCACAGGCGGCTCCAATGAGCAGTTCTTC	TRBJ2-1	TRBV20-1	NA	NA
CASSALAGVPYEQYF	TGTGCCAGCAGCGCCTTAGCGGGGGTGCCCTACGAGCAGTACTTC	TRBJ2-7	TRBV9	NA	TRBD2
CASSPRGSELYNEQFF	TGCGCCAGCAGCCCCAGGGGGAGTGAGCTATACAATGAGCAGTTCTTC	TRBJ2-1	TRBV4-3	NA	TRBD1
CATSDPSTGRGNQPQHF	TGTGCCACCAGTGATCCGTCGACAGGGAGGGGCAATCAGCCCCAGCATTTT	TRBJ1-5	TRBV24-1	NA	TRBD1
CASGHDREDPGELFF	TGTGCTAGTGGTCACGACAGGGAAGATCCCGGGGAGCTGTTTTTT	TRBJ2-2	TRBV12-5	NA	TRBD1
CASRGTGLAEAFF	TGTGCCAGCAGGGGGACAGGGCTGGCTGAAGCTTTCTTT	TRBJ1-1	TRBV12-3/TRBV12-4	NA	TRBD1
CASSLSRGLPVGYTF	TGTGCCAGCAGTTTATCGAGGGGATTGCCCGTCGGCTACACCTTC	TRBJ1-2	TRBV27	NA	NA
CAIDEGGSGELFF	TGTGCCATCGATGAAGGGGGCTCCGGGGAGCTGTTTTTT	TRBJ2-2	TRBV10-3	NA	TRBD1
CSAADTFTYNEQYF	TGCAGTGCTGCGGACACCTTTACCTACAATGAGCAGTACTTC	TRBJ2-4	TRBV20-1	NA	NA
CASSRDRDNTEAFF	TGTGCCAGCAGTCGCGACAGGGACAACACTGAAGCTTTCTTT	TRBJ1-1	TRBV7-9	few	TRBD1
CASSRPEFTDTQYF	TGTGCCAGCAGCCGTCCAGAGTTCACAGATACGCAGTATTTT	TRBJ2-3	TRBV3-1	NA	NA
CASSLRGSSLNTEAFF	TGTGCCAGCAGCTTGAGGGGGTCCTCCCTGAACACTGAAGCTTTCTTT	TRBJ1-1	TRBV5-6	many	NA
CSAPSGGASYNEQFF	TGCAGTGCCCCTAGCGGGGGGGCCTCCTACAATGAGCAGTTCTTC	TRBJ2-1	TRBV20-1	few	TRBD2
CASSVVTGTVTDTQYF	TGTGCCAGCAGCGTTGTCACCGGGACAGTCACAGATACGCAGTATTTT	TRBJ2-3	TRBV9	few	TRBD1
CASSQEPAIADTQYF	TGTGCCAGCAGCCAAGAGCCTGCCATCGCAGATACGCAGTATTTT	TRBJ2-3	TRBV4-2	few	NA
CASSQDQYLNTEAFF	TGCGCCAGCAGCCAAGATCAATATCTGAACACTGAAGCTTTCTTT	TRBJ1-1	TRBV4-3	NA	NA
CASSDPGTRYTDTQYF	TGTGCCAGCAGCGACCCCGGGACTAGATACACAGATACGCAGTATTTT	TRBJ2-3	TRBV12-3/TRBV12-4	few	TRBD2